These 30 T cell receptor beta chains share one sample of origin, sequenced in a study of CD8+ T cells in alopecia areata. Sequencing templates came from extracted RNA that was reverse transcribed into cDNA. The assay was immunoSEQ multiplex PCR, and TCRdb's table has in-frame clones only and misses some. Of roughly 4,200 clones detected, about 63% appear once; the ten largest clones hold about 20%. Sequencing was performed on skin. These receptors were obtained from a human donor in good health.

DNA of the CDR3: TGTGCCAGCAGTTTTGGTAGTTACGAGACCCAGTACTTC. Translated: CASSFGSYETQYF. The chain has TRBV28 and TRBJ2-5; no reliable D call. This CDR3 has 13 amino acids. In germline, CDR1 is MDHEN, CDR2 SYDVKM. Trimming removed 3 bases from V and 5 bases from J, with 10 bases in between.

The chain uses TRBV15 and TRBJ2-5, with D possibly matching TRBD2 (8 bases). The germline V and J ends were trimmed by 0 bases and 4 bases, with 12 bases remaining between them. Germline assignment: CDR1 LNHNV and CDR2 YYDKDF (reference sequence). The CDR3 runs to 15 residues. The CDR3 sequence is CATSRDREGAETQYF. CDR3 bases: TGTGCCACCAGCAGAGATCGGGAGGGGGCAGAGACCCAGTACTTC.

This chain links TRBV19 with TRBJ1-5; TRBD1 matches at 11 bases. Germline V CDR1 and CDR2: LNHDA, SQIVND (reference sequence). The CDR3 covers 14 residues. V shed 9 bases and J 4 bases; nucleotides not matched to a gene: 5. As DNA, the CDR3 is TGTGCCAGCTCGGGACAGGGGGTGAATCAGCCCCAGCATTTT. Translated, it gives CASSGQGVNQPQHF.

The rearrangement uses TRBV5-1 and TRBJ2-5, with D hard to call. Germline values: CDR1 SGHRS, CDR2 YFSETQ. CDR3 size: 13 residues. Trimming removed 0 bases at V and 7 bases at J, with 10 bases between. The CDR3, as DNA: TGCGCCAGCAGCTTGGAGGAGTGGGGGACCCAGTACTTC. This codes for CASSLEEWGTQYF.

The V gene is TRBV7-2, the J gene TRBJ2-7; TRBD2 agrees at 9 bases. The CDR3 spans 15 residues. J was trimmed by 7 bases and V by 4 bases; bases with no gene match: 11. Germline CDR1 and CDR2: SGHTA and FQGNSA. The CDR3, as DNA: TGTGCCAGCAGCTCAGGACTAGCGCATTTGGGTGAGCAGTACTTC. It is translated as CASSSGLAHLGEQYF. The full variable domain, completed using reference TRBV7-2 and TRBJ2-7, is GAGVSQSPSNKVTEKGKDVELRCDPISGHTALYWYRQSLGQGLEFLIYFQGNSAPDKSGLPSDRFSAERTGGSVSTLTIQRTQQEDSAVYLCASSSGLAHLGEQYFGPGTRLTVT.

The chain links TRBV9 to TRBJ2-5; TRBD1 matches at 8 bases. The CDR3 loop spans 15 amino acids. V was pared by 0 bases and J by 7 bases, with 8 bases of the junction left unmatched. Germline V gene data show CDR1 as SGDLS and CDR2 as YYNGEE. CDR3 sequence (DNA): TGTGCCAGCAGCGTAGGGATGGGGACAGGAGGGACCCAGTACTTC. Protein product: CASSVGMGTGGTQYF. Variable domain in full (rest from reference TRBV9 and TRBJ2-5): DSGVTQTPKHLITATGQRVTLRCSPRSGDLSVYWYQQSLDQGLQFLIQYYNGEERAKGNILERFSAQQFPDLHSELNLSSLELGDSALYFCASSVGMGTGGTQYFGPGTRLLVL.

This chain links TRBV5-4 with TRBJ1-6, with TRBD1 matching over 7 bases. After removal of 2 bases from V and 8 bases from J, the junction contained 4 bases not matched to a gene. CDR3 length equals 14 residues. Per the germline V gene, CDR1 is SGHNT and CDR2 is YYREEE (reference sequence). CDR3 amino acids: CASSFQGVDSPLHF. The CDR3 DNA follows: TGTGCCAGCAGCTTTCAGGGGGTGGATTCACCCCTCCACTTT.

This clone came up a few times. CDR3 in DNA: TGTGCCAGCAGCTACGGGACAGGGGCTTCTTACGAGCAGTACTTC. Its translation is CASSYGTGASYEQYF. The chain employs TRBV7-9 and TRBJ2-7, with TRBD1 matching 10 bases. The germline CDR1 and CDR2 sequences are SEHNR and FQNEAQ (reference sequence). The length of the CDR3 is 15 residues. V was clipped by 4 bases and J by 4 bases; unmatched bases: 7.

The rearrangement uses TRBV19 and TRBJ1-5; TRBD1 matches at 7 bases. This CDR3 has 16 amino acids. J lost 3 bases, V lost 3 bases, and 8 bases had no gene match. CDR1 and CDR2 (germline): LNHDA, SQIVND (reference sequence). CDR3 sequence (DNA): TGTGCCAGTAGTATCCGGACAGGAGGACTCAATCAGCCCCAGCATTTT. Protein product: CASSIRTGGLNQPQHF.

CDR3: CASSQGLRDDEQFF. CDR3 nucleotide sequence: TGCGCCAGCAGCCAAGGGCTGCGGGACGATGAGCAGTTCTTC. The chain combines TRBV4-3 with TRBJ2-1; D is possibly TRBD2 (6 bases). V shed 1 base and J shed 8 bases, with 12 bases lying between them. Germline CDR1 LGHNA, CDR2 YSLEER. CDR3 length equals 14 residues.

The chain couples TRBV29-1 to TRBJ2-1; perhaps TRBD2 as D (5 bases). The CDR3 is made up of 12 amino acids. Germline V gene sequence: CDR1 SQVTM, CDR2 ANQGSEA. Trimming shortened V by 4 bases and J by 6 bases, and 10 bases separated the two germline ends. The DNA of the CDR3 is TGCAGCGTTGTAACGCTAGCCAATGAGCAGTTCTTC. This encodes CSVVTLANEQFF.

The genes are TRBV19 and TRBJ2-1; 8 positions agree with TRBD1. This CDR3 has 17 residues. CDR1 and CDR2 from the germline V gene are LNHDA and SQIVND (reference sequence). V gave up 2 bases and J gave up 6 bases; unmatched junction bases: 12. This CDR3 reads CASSILEETGAINEQFF. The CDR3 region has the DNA TGTGCCAGTAGTATACTCGAAGAGACAGGGGCGATCAATGAGCAGTTCTTC.

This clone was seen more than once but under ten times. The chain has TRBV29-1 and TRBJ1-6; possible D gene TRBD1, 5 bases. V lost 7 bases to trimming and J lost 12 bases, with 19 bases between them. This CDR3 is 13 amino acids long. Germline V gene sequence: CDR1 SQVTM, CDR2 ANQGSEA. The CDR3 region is CSARRTVQGPLHF. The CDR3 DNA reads TGCAGCGCTCGCCGGACGGTCCAGGGACCCCTCCACTTT.

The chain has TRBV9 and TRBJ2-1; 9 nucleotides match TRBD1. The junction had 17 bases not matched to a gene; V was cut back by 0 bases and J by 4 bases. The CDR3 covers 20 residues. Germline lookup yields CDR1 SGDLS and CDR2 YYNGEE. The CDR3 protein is CASSVATGVGVGTGYNEQFF. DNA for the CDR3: TGTGCCAGCAGCGTAGCTACGGGGGTAGGTGTGGGGACAGGGTACAATGAGCAGTTCTTC.

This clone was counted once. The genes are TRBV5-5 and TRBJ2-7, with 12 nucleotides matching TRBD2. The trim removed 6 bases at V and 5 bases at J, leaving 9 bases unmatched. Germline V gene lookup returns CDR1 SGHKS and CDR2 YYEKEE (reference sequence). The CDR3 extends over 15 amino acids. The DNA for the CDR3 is TGTGCCAGCACCAAAAGACTAGCGGGAGAGGACGAGCAGTACTTC. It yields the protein CASTKRLAGEDEQYF.

CDR3 in DNA: TGTGCCAGCAGCTTGTTGACCCATGGTCAGACCCAGTACTTC. This translates into CASSLLTHGQTQYF. This chain links TRBV5-5 with TRBJ2-5; no reliable D call. Germline lookup yields CDR1 SGHKS and CDR2 YYEKEE (reference sequence). V shed 1 base and J shed 6 bases, with 13 bases lying between them. The CDR3 contains 14 residues.

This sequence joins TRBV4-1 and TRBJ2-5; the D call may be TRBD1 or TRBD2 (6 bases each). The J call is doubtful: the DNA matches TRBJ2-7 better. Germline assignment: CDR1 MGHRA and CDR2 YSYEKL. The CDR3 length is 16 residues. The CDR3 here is CASSHLYPRGDHEQYF. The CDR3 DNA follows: TGCGCCAGCAGCCATTTATATCCTAGGGGGGATCACGAGCAGTACTTC.

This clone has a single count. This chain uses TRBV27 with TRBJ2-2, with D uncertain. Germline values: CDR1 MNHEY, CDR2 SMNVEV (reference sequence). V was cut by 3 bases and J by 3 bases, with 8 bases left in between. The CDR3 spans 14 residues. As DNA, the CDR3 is TGTGCCAGCAGTTTTCTGGGGTACACCGGGGAGCTGTTTTTT. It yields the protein CASSFLGYTGELFF.

The CDR3 region is CASRGKADRNEQYF. CDR3 DNA: TGTGCCAGCAGGGGGAAAGCGGATAGAAACGAGCAGTACTTC. The chain carries TRBV6-9 and TRBJ2-7; perhaps TRBD2 as D (5 bases). The ends were cut back, 6 bases at V and 5 bases at J, with 17 bases in the middle. Germline V gives CDR1 MNHGY, CDR2 SVAAGI. The CDR3 covers 14 residues.

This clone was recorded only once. CDR3 nucleotides: TGTGCCAGCAGCTCAAGACCACATGATGGACAGGCCGAAGAGACCCAGTACTTC. This sequence encodes CASSSRPHDGQAEETQYF. The chain uses TRBV7-4 and TRBJ2-5, with 7 bases aligning to TRBD1. Germline trimming cut 4 bases from V and 3 bases from J; bases unmatched to any gene: 17. Germline V lookup: CDR1 SGHVT, CDR2 SQSDAQ. CDR3 length: 18 residues.

CDR3 sequence (DNA): TGTGCCAGCACTTCCAGCCCCGACACCGGGGAGCTGTTTTTT. This encodes CASTSSPDTGELFF. This rearrangement joins TRBV5-4 to TRBJ2-2; the D is unclear. In germline, CDR1 is SGHNT, CDR2 YYREEE (reference sequence). Trimming pared 6 bases from V and 3 bases from J, leaving 12 bases between. The CDR3 sequence is 14 residues long.

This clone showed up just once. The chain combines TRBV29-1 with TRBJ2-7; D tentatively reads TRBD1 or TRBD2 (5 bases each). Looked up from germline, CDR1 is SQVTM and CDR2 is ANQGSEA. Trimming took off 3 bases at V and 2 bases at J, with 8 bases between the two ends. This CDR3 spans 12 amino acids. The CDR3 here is CSVEQGPYEQYF. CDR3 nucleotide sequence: TGCAGCGTTGAGCAGGGACCCTACGAGCAGTACTTC.

This chain's CDR3 is CASSLGGRPHNEQFF. DNA of the CDR3: TGTGCCAGCAGCTTGGGCGGGAGGCCTCACAATGAGCAGTTCTTC. The chain has TRBV5-4 and TRBJ2-1, with TRBD2 matching over 8 bases. Germline V gives CDR1 SGHNT, CDR2 YYREEE (reference sequence). V trimming: 0 bases; J trimming: 5 bases; junction bases outside the gene matches: 4. This CDR3 contains 15 residues.

CDR3 in amino acids: CASSPARDRGPLPSYEQYF. CDR3 sequence (DNA): TGTGCCAGCAGCCCCGCCCGGGACAGGGGCCCACTACCTTCCTACGAGCAGTACTTC. V usage is TRBV14 and J usage is TRBJ2-5; 10 bases agree with TRBD1. The J call may be wrong; the DNA end is better matched by TRBJ2-7. The CDR3 spans 19 residues. Germline V gene data show CDR1 as SGHDN and CDR2 as FVKESK.

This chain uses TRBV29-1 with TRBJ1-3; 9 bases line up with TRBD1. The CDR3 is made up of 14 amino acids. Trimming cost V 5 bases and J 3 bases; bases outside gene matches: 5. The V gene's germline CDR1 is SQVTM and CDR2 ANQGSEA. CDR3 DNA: TGCAGCGTTTGGGACAGGGCCAGTGGAAACACCATATATTTT. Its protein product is CSVWDRASGNTIYF.

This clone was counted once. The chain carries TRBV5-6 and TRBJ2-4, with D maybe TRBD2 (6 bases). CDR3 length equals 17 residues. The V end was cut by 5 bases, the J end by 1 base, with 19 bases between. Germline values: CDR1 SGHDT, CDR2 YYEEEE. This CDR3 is CASRLGRGRSAKNIQYF. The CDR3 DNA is TGTGCCAGCAGACTGGGGCGGGGTCGGTCTGCCAAAAACATTCAGTACTTC.

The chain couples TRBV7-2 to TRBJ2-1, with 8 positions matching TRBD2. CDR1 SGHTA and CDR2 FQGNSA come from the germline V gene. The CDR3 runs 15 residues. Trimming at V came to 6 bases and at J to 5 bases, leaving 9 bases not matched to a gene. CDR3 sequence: CASRSGGSGNNEQFF. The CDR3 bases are TGTGCCAGCAGGTCCGGGGGTAGCGGGAACAATGAGCAGTTCTTC.

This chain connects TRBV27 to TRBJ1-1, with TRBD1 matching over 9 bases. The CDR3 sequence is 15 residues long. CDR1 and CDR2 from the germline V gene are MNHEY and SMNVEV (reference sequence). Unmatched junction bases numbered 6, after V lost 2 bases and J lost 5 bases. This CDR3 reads CASSLRDREGTEAFF. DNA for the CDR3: TGTGCCAGCAGTTTACGGGACAGGGAAGGAACTGAAGCTTTCTTT.

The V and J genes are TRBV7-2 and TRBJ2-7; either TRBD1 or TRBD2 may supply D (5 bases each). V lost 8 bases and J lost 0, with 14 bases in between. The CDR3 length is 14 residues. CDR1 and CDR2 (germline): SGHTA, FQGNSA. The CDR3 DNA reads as TGTGCCAGCGCCCAGGGACCGACCTCCTACGAGCAGTACTTC. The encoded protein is CASAQGPTSYEQYF.

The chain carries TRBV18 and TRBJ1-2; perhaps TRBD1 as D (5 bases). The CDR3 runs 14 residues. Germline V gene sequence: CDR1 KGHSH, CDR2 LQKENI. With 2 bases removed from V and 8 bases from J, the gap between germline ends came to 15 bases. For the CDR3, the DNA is TGTGCCAGCTCACCATCTGACAGCCCGGGCGGCTACACCTTC. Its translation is CASSPSDSPGGYTF.